This TCR beta chain was sequenced during a study of blood T cell repertoires in COVID-19. Germline CDR1 and CDR2: SGHRS and YFSETQ. V gave up 0 bases and J gave up 2 bases; unmatched junction bases: 15. The CDR3 contains 19 residues. Data came from immunoSEQ multiplex PCR; TCRdb stores just in-frame clones and leaves some out. Of around 200,000 clones listed, approximately 88% are singletons. Participants were aged roughly 18 to 90 years from roughly 25 US areas. Recovered status applied to Cohort 3 donors who had two consecutive negative PCRs. It also applied to those with clearance or with symptom resolution.

The chain combines TRBV5-1 with TRBJ1-1; 8 positions agree with TRBD1. The sequencing sample was made of PBMCs or T cells enriched from blood (not recorded which). This clonotype originated in a woman in her thirties who had recovered from COVID-19. The CDR3 DNA follows: TGCGCCAGCAGCTTGGTGGCAGGGGGCCCGCTAGCTCCTAACACTGAAGCTTTCTTT. Translation gives CASSLVAGGPLAPNTEAFF.